The text below deals with one T cell receptor (beta chain). Its antigen is unknown. TCRdb keeps only in-frame clones here, not all; method: immunoSEQ multiplex PCR. The sample contains 130,000 to 150,000 clones, more than 75% of which appear only once. These data come from a study of T cell responses to AZD1222 COVID-19 vaccine. The study's findings and limits: Seropositive status at baseline applied to only six AZD1222 recipients.

Deletions cut 7 bases from V and 2 bases from J, with 15 bases between. Per germline, CDR1 MDHEN and CDR2 SYDVKM. The CDR3 is made up of 15 amino acids. The chain links TRBV28 to TRBJ1-3, with D unclear. The sequencing here drew on peripheral blood, taken on day 0 of MenACWY control vaccination. The clonotype originates from an adult in good health. CDR3: CASKSLVSPGNTIYF. The CDR3 nucleotides read TGTGCCAGCAAAAGTTTGGTATCGCCTGGAAACACCATATATTTT.